The entry below gives a single T cell receptor beta chain sequence along with its context. The sample originates from a study of cytomegalovirus exposure and HLA in healthy donors. The CDR3 is 18 amino acids. J was trimmed by 3 bases and V by 0 bases; bases with no gene match: 4. Germline V gene data show CDR1 as MDHEN and CDR2 as SYDVKM. A multiplex PCR was run with 60 Vbeta primers and 13 Jbeta primers. Assay used: immunoSEQ multiplex PCR; TCRdb lists only in-frame clones, some missing. This sample contains approximately 93,000 clones. The chain uses TRBV28 and TRBJ2-1; 14 bases are a match to TRBD2. The source is a woman between 25 and 40 years old in good health and CMV-seronegative. Material for sequencing was PBMCs. CDR3 in amino acids: CASSLWGTSGSNYNEQFF. Here the CDR3 DNA reads TGTGCCAGCAGTTTATGGGGGACTAGCGGGAGTAACTACAATGAGCAGTTCTTC.